A selection of T cell receptor beta chains follows, all from one sample in a study of T cells in narcolepsy. Assay used: immunoSEQ multiplex PCR; TCRdb lists only in-frame clones, some missing. Among more than 25,000 clones listed, approximately 85% were seen once. Input material: memory (CD45RA-) CD4+ T cells from blood. All receptors derive from a human donor in good health. CDR3s include the opening cysteine and the closing phenylalanine or tryptophan. The D gene is left open where the match is weak. Rows may omit the clone size; those that give it use once, few, many or a size class.

J gene: TRBJ2-2
D gene: TRBD1
V gene: TRBV27
clone size: .
CDR3 protein: CASKTGTGGPGELFF
CDR3 DNA: TGTGCCAGCAAGACGGGGACAGGGGGTCCCGGGGAGCTGTTTTTT

J gene: TRBJ1-3
D gene: .
V gene: TRBV2
clone size: .
CDR3 protein: CASSERLWGNTIYF
CDR3 DNA: TGTGCCAGCAGTGAACGGTTGTGGGGAAACACCATATATTTT

J gene: TRBJ1-1
D gene: .
V gene: TRBV5-1
clone size: .
CDR3 protein: CASSPEGSTEAFF
CDR3 DNA: TGCGCCAGCAGCCCAGAGGGAAGCACTGAAGCTTTCTTT

J gene: TRBJ2-7
D gene: TRBD1
V gene: TRBV6-5
clone size: .
CDR3 protein: CASTDVPGQDYEQYF
CDR3 DNA: TGTGCCAGCACCGACGTACCGGGACAGGACTACGAGCAGTACTTC

J gene: TRBJ1-3
D gene: TRBD1
V gene: TRBV6-5
clone size: few
CDR3 protein: CASSSPGQAGNTIYF
CDR3 DNA: TGTGCCAGCAGTTCCCCGGGACAGGCTGGAAACACCATATATTTT

J gene: TRBJ2-5
D gene: TRBD2
V gene: TRBV5-6
clone size: .
CDR3 protein: CASSSGLAGGRGETQYF
CDR3 DNA: TGTGCCAGCAGCTCCGGACTAGCGGGGGGGCGAGGTGAGACCCAGTACTTC

J gene: TRBJ1-3
D gene: .
V gene: TRBV5-1
clone size: .
CDR3 protein: CASSRGGPRGNTIYF
CDR3 DNA: TGCGCCAGCAGCAGGGGAGGCCCCCGCGGAAACACCATATATTTT

J gene: TRBJ2-4
D gene: .
V gene: TRBV7-3
clone size: .
CDR3 protein: CASSLGHRTADTQYF
CDR3 DNA: TGTGCCAGCAGCTTAGGACACCGTACTGCAGATACTCAGTACTTC

J gene: TRBJ1-2
D gene: .
V gene: TRBV5-4
clone size: .
CDR3 protein: CASSRLDGTNYGYTF
CDR3 DNA: TGTGCCAGCAGCCGGCTGGACGGAACTAACTATGGCTACACCTTC

J gene: TRBJ2-3
D gene: .
V gene: TRBV20-1
clone size: .
CDR3 protein: CSAALDTQYF
CDR3 DNA: TGCAGTGCTGCGCTAGATACGCAGTATTTT

J gene: TRBJ1-3
D gene: .
V gene: TRBV6-5
clone size: .
CDR3 protein: CASSSPQGNTIYF
CDR3 DNA: TGTGCCAGCAGTTCCCCTCAGGGAAACACCATATATTTT

J gene: TRBJ2-1
D gene: .
V gene: TRBV11-2
clone size: .
CDR3 protein: CASSFREYNEQFF
CDR3 DNA: TGTGCCAGCAGCTTCCGGGAGTACAATGAGCAGTTCTTC

J gene: TRBJ2-7
D gene: .
V gene: TRBV6-5
clone size: once
CDR3 protein: CASRLGDVSSYEQYF
CDR3 DNA: TGTGCCAGCAGGCTGGGGGACGTCAGCTCCTACGAGCAGTACTTC

J gene: TRBJ2-7
D gene: .
V gene: TRBV5-3
clone size: .
CDR3 protein: CAIEQRDEQYF
CDR3 DNA: TGTGCCATAGAACAGCGAGACGAGCAGTACTTC

J gene: TRBJ2-5
D gene: .
V gene: TRBV10-3
clone size: .
CDR3 protein: CATSFSVGEKETQYF
CDR3 DNA: TGTGCCACCTCTTTCAGCGTGGGGGAAAAAGAGACCCAGTACTTC

J gene: TRBJ2-1
D gene: TRBD2
V gene: TRBV5-6
clone size: .
CDR3 protein: CASSLDRLAGAAFF
CDR3 DNA: TGTGCCAGCAGCTTGGATCGGCTAGCGGGCGCAGCGTTCTTC

J gene: TRBJ1-2
D gene: .
V gene: TRBV7-9
clone size: .
CDR3 protein: CASSLRTDYGYTF
CDR3 DNA: TGTGCCAGCAGCCTCAGGACGGACTATGGCTACACCTTC

J gene: TRBJ2-1
D gene: TRBD2
V gene: TRBV9
clone size: .
CDR3 protein: CASSPLAGGYNEQFF
CDR3 DNA: TGTGCCAGCAGCCCGTTAGCGGGGGGTTACAATGAGCAGTTCTTC

J gene: TRBJ1-3
D gene: TRBD1
V gene: TRBV27
clone size: .
CDR3 protein: CASSPLGQGGFGNTIYF
CDR3 DNA: TGTGCCAGCAGTCCACTAGGACAGGGGGGATTTGGAAACACCATATATTTT

J gene: TRBJ2-1
D gene: TRBD2
V gene: TRBV15
clone size: once
CDR3 protein: CATSGWTSGRADEQFF
CDR3 DNA: TGTGCCACCAGCGGATGGACTAGCGGGAGGGCGGATGAGCAGTTCTTC

J gene: TRBJ2-1
D gene: .
V gene: TRBV5-1
clone size: .
CDR3 protein: CASSPDSYNEQFF
CDR3 DNA: TGCGCCAGCAGCCCTGACAGTTACAATGAGCAGTTCTTC

J gene: TRBJ1-6
D gene: .
V gene: TRBV5-4
clone size: few
CDR3 protein: CASKGPYNSPLHF
CDR3 DNA: TGTGCCAGCAAGGGGCCCTATAATTCACCCCTCCACTTT

J gene: TRBJ2-5
D gene: TRBD1
V gene: TRBV7-8
clone size: .
CDR3 protein: CASSPNGQGTGETQYF
CDR3 DNA: TGTGCCAGCAGCCCTAACGGACAGGGTACAGGAGAGACCCAGTACTTC

J gene: TRBJ1-5
D gene: .
V gene: TRBV28
clone size: once
CDR3 protein: CASRESNQPQHF
CDR3 DNA: TGTGCCAGCAGAGAGAGCAATCAGCCCCAGCATTTT

J gene: TRBJ2-7
D gene: TRBD2
V gene: TRBV27
clone size: .
CDR3 protein: CASSFLWTSGRIDEQYF
CDR3 DNA: TGTGCCAGCAGTTTTCTATGGACTAGCGGGAGAATAGACGAGCAGTACTTC

J gene: TRBJ2-7
D gene: .
V gene: TRBV5-6
clone size: .
CDR3 protein: CASSLGTTTGEQYF
CDR3 DNA: TGTGCCAGCAGCTTGGGCACCACCACCGGGGAGCAGTACTTC

J gene: TRBJ1-2
D gene: .
V gene: TRBV5-6
clone size: .
CDR3 protein: CASSLVRGHGYTF
CDR3 DNA: TGTGCCAGCAGCTTGGTTCGGGGTCACGGCTACACCTTC

J gene: TRBJ2-7
D gene: TRBD1
V gene: TRBV19
clone size: .
CDR3 protein: CASSFRDRTYEQYF
CDR3 DNA: TGTGCCAGTAGTTTCCGGGACAGAACCTACGAGCAGTACTTC

J gene: TRBJ2-4
D gene: .
V gene: TRBV11-2
clone size: few
CDR3 protein: CASRDGGGKAKNIQYF
CDR3 DNA: TGTGCCAGCAGGGATGGTGGAGGGAAAGCCAAAAACATTCAGTACTTC

J gene: TRBJ1-1
D gene: TRBD1
V gene: TRBV6-4
clone size: .
CDR3 protein: CASRLTGDTEAFF
CDR3 DNA: TGTGCCAGTCGATTGACAGGGGACACTGAAGCTTTCTTT

J gene: TRBJ2-7
D gene: TRBD2
V gene: TRBV11-2
clone size: .
CDR3 protein: CASSRAGGQYEQYF
CDR3 DNA: TGTGCCAGCAGCAGGGCGGGGGGGCAGTACGAGCAGTACTTC

J gene: TRBJ1-2
D gene: .
V gene: TRBV19
clone size: once
CDR3 protein: CASSIVGTLYGYTF
CDR3 DNA: TGTGCCAGTAGTATAGTGGGGACCCTCTATGGCTACACCTTC

J gene: TRBJ1-1
D gene: TRBD1
V gene: TRBV18
clone size: .
CDR3 protein: CASSPRQGLTEAFF
CDR3 DNA: TGTGCCAGCTCACCACGACAGGGTCTCACTGAAGCTTTCTTT

J gene: TRBJ2-7
D gene: TRBD2
V gene: TRBV7-9
clone size: .
CDR3 protein: CASSLSQRTGGVSYEQYF
CDR3 DNA: TGTGCCAGCAGCTTAAGTCAGCGTACGGGAGGCGTGTCCTACGAGCAGTACTTC